What follows are 24 T cell receptor beta chains derived from one specimen sequenced in a study of shared clonotypes between healthy human individuals. Clones were read by immunoSEQ multiplex PCR, and TCRdb kept only the in-frame ones, dropping some. The sample has approximately 940,000 clones; approximately 80% are singletons. The sequenced material came from memory CD4+ T cells sorted from blood. Subset of the sample: CD45RA-negative fraction. These receptors all stem from a man aged 18 to 30 in good health.

The V call is TRBV5-6, the J call TRBJ1-5; 8 bases are shared with TRBD1. The CDR3 has 16 amino acids. CDR1 SGHDT and CDR2 YYEEEE come from the germline V gene. The V segment lost 2 bases and the J segment 7 bases; nucleotides outside the gene matches: 11. CDR3 sequence reads: CASSFHTDRGEQPQHF. As DNA, the CDR3 is TGTGCCAGCAGCTTCCACACTGACAGGGGAGAGCAGCCCCAGCATTTT.

This clone was seen just once. The J gene is TRBJ2-5, the V gene TRBV7-9; 13 nucleotides line up with TRBD2. The CDR3 extends over 19 amino acids. The V segment lost 0 bases and the J segment 1 base; nucleotides outside the gene matches: 8. Germline V lookup: CDR1 SEHNR, CDR2 FQNEAQ (reference sequence). The CDR3 reads CASSLARGTSGILQETQYF. DNA of the CDR3: TGTGCCAGCAGCTTAGCGCGGGGGACTAGCGGGATTCTCCAAGAGACCCAGTACTTC.

The rearrangement uses TRBV5-1 and TRBJ1-1, with 9 bases aligning to TRBD1. The V gene's germline CDR1 is SGHRS and CDR2 YFSETQ. Trimming removed 4 bases from V and 4 bases from J; junction bases left unmatched: 8. The CDR3 loop spans 15 amino acids. The DNA of the CDR3 is TGCGCCAGCAGCCCCAGGACAGGGGATCTCACTGAAGCTTTCTTT. It codes for CASSPRTGDLTEAFF. Looking up the rest from reference TRBV5-1 and TRBJ1-1 gives the full variable domain: KAGVTQTPRYLIKTRGQQVTLSCSPISGHRSVSWYQQTPGQGLQFLFEYFSETQRNKGNFPGRFSGRQFSNSRSEMNVSTLELGDSALYLCASSPRTGDLTEAFFGQGTRLTVV.

CDR3 in DNA: TGTGCCAGCAGCTTGGAGGTCCTAGTCGGGGACAATGAGCAGTTCTTC. This codes for CASSLEVLVGDNEQFF. V usage is TRBV5-6 and J usage is TRBJ2-1, with a tentative D call TRBD2 (5 bases). V shed 0 bases and J shed 5 bases, with 15 bases lying between them. Germline V gene sequence: CDR1 SGHDT, CDR2 YYEEEE. CDR3 size: 16 residues. The complete variable domain, with remaining parts taken from reference TRBV5-6 and TRBJ2-1, reads DAGVTQSPTHLIKTRGQQVTLRCSPKSGHDTVSWYQQALGQGPQFIFQYYEEEERQRGNFPDRFSGHQFPNYSSELNVNALLLGDSALYLCASSLEVLVGDNEQFFGPGTRLTVL.

The table lists this clone with a count of one. This chain uses TRBV27 with TRBJ1-4; tentative D call: TRBD1 (5 bases). Germline-derived CDR1 and CDR2 are MNHEY and SMNVEV (reference sequence). The CDR3 is 18 residues long. The germline V and J ends were trimmed by 1 base and 8 bases, with 23 bases remaining between them. The CDR3 region is CASSLYGYGTGGEEKLFF. CDR3 nucleotides: TGTGCCAGCAGTTTATATGGTTATGGGACGGGGGGAGAAGAAAAACTGTTTTTT.

CDR3 sequence (DNA): TGTGCCAGCAGCTTAGGGGGACTAGCCCCAGTCTACGAGCAGTACTTC. Its translation is CASSLGGLAPVYEQYF. The rearrangement uses TRBV7-2 and TRBJ2-7; 9 positions match TRBD2. Trimming cost V 1 base and J 3 bases; bases outside gene matches: 7. Germline CDR1 and CDR2: SGHTA and FQGNSA. The CDR3 has 16 residues.

The chain links TRBV5-6 to TRBJ2-1; D perhaps matches TRBD1 (6 bases). The CDR3 has 13 amino acids. Germline loops: CDR1 SGHDT, CDR2 YYEEEE. V was cut by 3 bases and J by 12 bases, with 16 bases left in between. The DNA for the CDR3 is TGTGCCAGCAGCTGGGCCCCTACAGGGTGGCAGTTCTTC. As protein: CASSWAPTGWQFF.

The V gene is TRBV27, the J gene TRBJ2-3; tentative D call: TRBD1 (6 bases). The germline V and J ends were trimmed by 2 bases and 1 base, with 16 bases remaining between them. The V gene's germline CDR1 is MNHEY and CDR2 SMNVEV (reference sequence). This CDR3 has 17 residues. CDR3 nucleotide sequence: TGTGCCAGCAGTTTAGGACAGCTTATATCGGGCACAGATACGCAGTATTTT. It translates to CASSLGQLISGTDTQYF.

CDR3 DNA: TGTGCCAGCAGCTACCTAGCGGGGACAGGCGCATATACGCAGTATTTT. This translates into CASSYLAGTGAYTQYF. The J gene is TRBJ2-3, the V gene TRBV7-3; D possibly corresponds to TRBD2 (9 bases). Trimming took 4 bases from V and 7 from J, leaving 21 bases between them. The CDR3 runs 16 residues. Germline loops: CDR1 SGHTA, CDR2 FQGTGA.

The V gene is TRBV25-1, the J gene TRBJ1-2, with D possibly TRBD1 on 5 matching bases. Trimming took off 4 bases at V and 8 bases at J, with 11 bases between the two ends. Germline V gene data show CDR1 as MGHDK and CDR2 as SYGVNS. CDR3 size: 12 residues. The CDR3 sequence: CASSAGTGGYTF. CDR3 nucleotide sequence: TGTGCCAGCAGTGCCGGGACGGGGGGCTACACCTTC.

This chain links TRBV5-4 with TRBJ2-3, with D possibly being TRBD1 (6 bases). V was trimmed by 4 bases and J by 8 bases, leaving 14 bases between them. Germline assignment: CDR1 SGHNT and CDR2 YYREEE (reference sequence). This CDR3 has 13 residues. CDR3 nucleotide sequence: TGTGCCAGCAGCACAGACAGGAGCGGTACGCAGTATTTT. Protein product: CASSTDRSGTQYF.

As concerns this clone: Other DNA sequences from this sample encode an identical CDR3 as well. The J gene is TRBJ2-7, the V gene TRBV28; D remains ambiguous. The CDR3 spans 11 residues. Germline V lookup: CDR1 MDHEN, CDR2 SYDVKM. V lost 4 bases, J lost 2 bases, and 3 bases lay in between. CDR3 sequence reads: CASSSPYEQYF. CDR3 nucleotide sequence: TGTGCCAGCAGTTCTCCCTACGAGCAGTACTTC.

As to this clone: This may stem from a read error, because a much larger clone lies one nucleotide away. This chain links TRBV28 with TRBJ1-2, with 7 bases lining up with TRBD1. This CDR3 region has 13 residues. V dropped 6 bases and J dropped 4; count of bases not matched to a gene: 5. CDR1 MDHEN and CDR2 SYDVKM come from the germline V gene. In nucleotides, the CDR3 is TGTGCCAGCAGCCTCGGGACAGTCTATGGCTACACCTTC. It yields the protein CASSLGTVYGYTF.

The chain carries TRBV2 and TRBJ2-7; D remains ambiguous. CDR3 size: 15 residues. V lost 2 bases and J 0 bases, leaving 11 bases between the germline ends. The V gene's germline CDR1 is SNHLY and CDR2 FYNNEI. In DNA form, the CDR3 reads TGTGCCAGCAGTGAATCGGTGAAGAGCTCCTACGAGCAGTACTTC. It codes for CASSESVKSSYEQYF.

This clone was recorded a few times. This chain connects TRBV27 to TRBJ1-1, with D possibly matching TRBD1 (5 bases). Germline CDR1 and CDR2: MNHEY and SMNVEV (reference sequence). V lost 4 bases, J lost 7 bases, and 13 bases lay in between. This CDR3 spans 13 amino acids. This CDR3 reads CASSSEGEYEAFF. CDR3 DNA sequence: TGTGCCAGCAGTTCGGAAGGGGAATATGAAGCTTTCTTT.

J is TRBJ2-1 and V is TRBV7-8, with no clear D. The CDR3 totals 16 residues. Germline loops: CDR1 SGHVS, CDR2 FQNEAQ. Trimming removed 1 base at V and 5 bases at J, with 15 bases between. DNA of the CDR3: TGTGCCAGCAGCTTAGGCTTGGCAGGCTGGCACAATGAGCAGTTCTTC. It is translated as CASSLGLAGWHNEQFF. Using reference TRBV7-8 and TRBJ2-1 for the parts outside the CDR3, the full variable domain is GAGVSQSPRYKVAKRGQDVALRCDPISGHVSLFWYQQALGQGPEFLTYFQNEAQLDKSGLPSDRFFAERPEGSVSTLKIQRTQQEDSAVYLCASSLGLAGWHNEQFFGPGTRLTVL.

CDR3 region: CASRSPTHGNQPQHF. The DNA for the CDR3 is TGTGCCAGCCGGAGCCCCACCCATGGCAATCAGCCCCAGCATTTT. The rearrangement joins TRBV5-8 to TRBJ1-5; D is ambiguous. With 7 bases removed from V and 2 bases from J, the gap between germline ends came to 16 bases. Germline V lookup: CDR1 SGHTS, CDR2 YDEGEE. CDR3 length: 15 residues.

This chain links TRBV5-6 with TRBJ2-7, with 10 bases identical to TRBD1. There are 18 residues in the CDR3. V dropped 3 bases and J dropped 4; count of bases not matched to a gene: 16. Germline V CDR1 and CDR2: SGHDT, YYEEEE. The CDR3 protein is CASSSRGVRQGARYEQYF. The CDR3 nucleotides read TGTGCCAGCAGCTCTCGCGGTGTTCGACAGGGGGCGAGGTACGAGCAGTACTTC.

The chain joins TRBV25-1 to TRBJ2-1; 8 bases align to TRBD2. Germline assignment: CDR1 MGHDK and CDR2 SYGVNS. This CDR3 is 14 amino acids long. The V segment lost 4 bases and the J segment 9 bases; nucleotides outside the gene matches: 8. The CDR3 region has the DNA TGTGCCAGCAGTGTGGGCGGGAGGTGGGTTGAGCAGTTCTTC. Translating gives CASSVGGRWVEQFF.

V usage is TRBV11-3 and J usage is TRBJ2-1; TRBD2 agrees at 13 bases. From germline, CDR1 is SGHNT and CDR2 YENEEA. The V and J ends lost 1 base and 9 bases, in that order; junction bases with no gene match: 6. This CDR3 spans 16 amino acids. CDR3 in amino acids: CASSLGTSGSESEQFF. The CDR3 nucleotides read TGTGCCAGCAGCTTAGGGACTAGCGGGAGCGAAAGTGAGCAGTTCTTC.

The gene calls are TRBV18 and TRBJ2-2; 12 nucleotides match TRBD1. Germline V gives CDR1 KGHSH, CDR2 LQKENI. The CDR3 spans 15 residues. The V segment lost 5 bases and the J segment 9 bases; nucleotides outside the gene matches: 7. The CDR3 DNA is TGTGCCAGCTCAGCCGGGACAGGGGGCGCCTGGGAGCTGTTTTTT. Translated: CASSAGTGGAWELFF. Full variable domain (outside the CDR3, taken from reference TRBV18 and TRBJ2-2): NAGVMQNPRHLVRRRGQEARLRCSPMKGHSHVYWYRQLPEEGLKFMVYLQKENIIDESGMPKERFSAEFPKEGPSILRIQQVVRGDSAAYFCASSAGTGGAWELFFGEGSRLTVL.

This clone was detected a few times. The same CDR3 can be traced to other DNA sequences in this sample. The V call is TRBV20-1, the J call TRBJ2-3; D not certain. The CDR3 extends over 11 amino acids. Germline V gives CDR1 DFQATT, CDR2 SNEGSKA (reference sequence). Trimming took 2 bases from V and 4 from J, leaving 4 bases between them. CDR3 coding DNA: TGCAGTGCTAGACTAGCAGATACGCAGTATTTT. It encodes CSARLADTQYF.

With regard to this clone: The same CDR3 also results from other DNA sequences found in this sample. The V and J genes are TRBV7-2 and TRBJ1-1; D unclear. Germline V gene sequence: CDR1 SGHTA, CDR2 FQGNSA. The CDR3 is 13 amino acids. Trimming left V 5 bases short and J 1 base short, with 8 bases between. The CDR3 DNA reads as TGTGCCAGCAGCCCGGGTCGGAACACTGAAGCTTTCTTT. Protein: CASSPGRNTEAFF.

The V call is TRBV10-3, the J call TRBJ2-5, with TRBD2 matching 10 bases. There are 16 residues in the CDR3. The V gene end was trimmed by 2 bases and the J gene end by 5 bases; junction bases not matched to a gene: 8. Germline V gene sequence: CDR1 ENHRY, CDR2 SYGVKD. The CDR3 reads CAISEVLAGGEETQYF. DNA for the CDR3: TGTGCCATCAGTGAGGTGTTAGCGGGGGGAGAGGAGACCCAGTACTTC.